This entry describes one T cell receptor (beta chain). This clonotype occurred many times. Its cognate antigen has yet to be identified. No much larger clone exists at a distance of one base, and base qualities are not known. TCRdb shows the sequencer as Illumina HiSeq 1500. The public reads were run again by TCRdb, first through fastp at Q25 and then through MiXCR, and only productive beta chains were kept. Under each unique CDR3 protein, matching rows form one entry showing the most common genes and DNA. Within this sample are fewer than 300,000 distinct CDR3 sequences, with over 20% of them counted one time only. Approximately 13% of the sample lies in the top ten. These data are taken from a study of T cell repertoires in cytomegalovirus infection (dated by TCRdb to the late 2010s). Background for the entire study: Because public TCR beta signatures pointed to carriage of CMV infection together with the matching HLA type, the HLA type of each donor mattered for the analysis. What the research found in general, with its limitations: The ex vivo response was dominated by HLA-C-restricted CMV-specific TCR beta clonotypes, which also provided the single most frequent clonotype in two of eight donors. In both this cohort and an independent approximately 400-donor cohort, the cumulative frequency of public TCR beta family members distinguished carriers of CMV infection plus the relevant HLA type.

According to the germline V gene, CDR1 reads MDHEN and CDR2 reads SYDVKM. Reading from cysteine to phenylalanine, the CDR3 counts 13 amino acids. The kept DNA is CDR3 alone, 39 bases in frame from the first base. The trim is 5 bases for V and 2 bases for J, with a gap of 7 bases between the germline ends. This clonotype was obtained from a human donor in good health (CMV status not recorded). Some clones in this sample may be carry-over from other donors' samples. The sequenced sample was PBMCs. In this chain, TRBV28 is recombined with TRBJ1-5; a tentative D call is TRBD1 (5 bases match). The DNA sequence reads TGTGCCAGCAGTCGGGACGGCAATCAGCCCCAGCATTTT. It is translated as CASSRDGNQPQHF.